One sample yielded the 14 T cell receptor beta chains listed below, sequenced in a study of cytomegalovirus exposure and HLA in healthy donors. The PCR contained 60 Vbeta and 13 Jbeta primers. Sequencing was performed with immunoSEQ multiplex PCR; in TCRdb, only in-frame clones are kept and a portion is missing. The sample consists of around 50,000 clones, roughly 80% of them appearing once. Sample: PBMCs. The receptors here all came from a man in his forties in good health and CMV-seronegative.

This chain links TRBV6-5 with TRBJ2-7; TRBD2 agrees at 10 bases. With V trimmed by 5 bases and J by 0 bases, 4 bases remained unmatched. Germline V gene data show CDR1 as MNHEY and CDR2 as SVGAGI. The length of the CDR3 is 15 residues. This CDR3 reads CASSRTSGGSYEQYF. The CDR3 DNA reads TGTGCCAGCAGTCGGACTAGCGGAGGCTCCTACGAGCAGTACTTC.

The V call is TRBV6-1, the J call TRBJ2-3, with 10 bases that match TRBD2. CDR1 is MNHNS, CDR2 SASEGT, per germline. V lost 4 bases, J lost 0 bases, and 7 bases stayed unmatched. The CDR3 extends over 17 amino acids. The CDR3 protein is CASSGQRGGISTDTQYF. The CDR3, as DNA: TGTGCCAGCAGTGGGCAGCGGGGGGGTATTAGCACAGATACGCAGTATTTT.

This chain connects TRBV2 to TRBJ1-2; perhaps TRBD1 as D (5 bases). The germline V and J ends were trimmed by 2 bases and 8 bases, with 15 bases remaining between them. The CDR3 is made up of 14 amino acids. CDR1 is SNHLY and CDR2 is FYNNEI in the germline V gene. The CDR3 protein is CASSEYGGESGYTF. CDR3 DNA sequence: TGTGCCAGCAGTGAATACGGGGGGGAAAGCGGCTACACCTTC.

The chain employs TRBV7-9 and TRBJ1-2; the D gene is possibly TRBD1 (5 bases). Germline V lookup: CDR1 SEHNR, CDR2 FQNEAQ (reference sequence). Trimming left V 5 bases short and J 6 bases short, with 19 bases between. The CDR3 totals 15 residues. CDR3 protein: CASSLGHPGQDGYTF. For the CDR3, the DNA is TGTGCCAGCAGCCTAGGACACCCAGGCCAGGATGGCTACACCTTC.

The CDR3 DNA follows: TGTGCCAGCAGCTTTGCAATAAAGGGACAGGGAGTAGTAACTGGGCAGTTCTTC. This sequence encodes CASSFAIKGQGVVTGQFF. The chain carries TRBV5-6 and TRBJ2-1; 9 bases map to TRBD1. Trimming took 2 bases from V and 12 from J; bases not matched to a gene: 21. Germline loops: CDR1 SGHDT, CDR2 YYEEEE. CDR3 size: 18 residues.

In its sample, this clone was seen once. The chain couples TRBV9 to TRBJ1-5; D is ambiguous. This CDR3 contains 17 residues. The V end lost 3 bases, the J end lost 0 bases, and 16 bases lay between the germline ends. Germline V lookup: CDR1 SGDLS, CDR2 YYNGEE. This CDR3 reads CASSGEGATVSNQPQHF. The CDR3 nucleotides read TGTGCCAGCAGCGGTGAGGGAGCTACCGTTAGCAATCAGCCCCAGCATTTT.

This sequence joins TRBV19 and TRBJ2-5, with TRBD1 matching over 8 bases. Germline V gene data show CDR1 as LNHDA and CDR2 as SQIVND (reference sequence). J was trimmed by 3 bases and V by 11 bases; bases with no gene match: 11. The CDR3 consists of 14 residues. CDR3 in amino acids: CAGWDRRGKETQYF. The CDR3 region has the DNA TGTGCCGGGTGGGACAGGCGGGGAAAAGAGACCCAGTACTTC.

This clone was detected a few times. The V and J genes are TRBV10-1 and TRBJ1-6, with D possibly being TRBD1 (5 bases). The CDR3 is made up of 13 amino acids. The V and J ends lost 10 bases and 8 bases respectively, with 15 bases between them. CDR1 and CDR2 from the germline V gene are WNHNN and SYGVQD (reference sequence). The CDR3 protein is CATSRGSDSPLHF. CDR3 nucleotides: TGCGCCACCTCCCGGGGGTCCGATTCACCCCTCCACTTT.

The chain joins TRBV11-2 to TRBJ1-2; D possibly corresponds to TRBD1 (6 bases). The ends were cut back, 4 bases at V and 2 bases at J, with 11 bases in the middle. CDR1 is SGHAT and CDR2 is FQNNGV in the germline V gene. CDR3 length equals 14 residues. The CDR3 is CASSSVQGNYGYTF. The CDR3, as DNA: TGTGCCAGCAGCTCAGTACAGGGAAACTATGGCTACACCTTC.

In DNA form, the CDR3 reads TGCGCCAGCAGCCAAGATAACAGGATTAACTATGGCTACACCTTC. Translating it yields CASSQDNRINYGYTF. V and J are TRBV4-3 and TRBJ1-2; D may be TRBD1 (5 bases). Germline V gene sequence: CDR1 LGHNA, CDR2 YSLEER. This CDR3 is 15 amino acids long. With 0 bases removed from V and 1 base from J, the gap between germline ends came to 9 bases.

The chain employs TRBV30 and TRBJ2-3; 9 nucleotides agree with TRBD2. Trimming took 1 base from V and 1 from J; bases not matched to a gene: 12. The length of the CDR3 is 18 residues. Germline CDR1 is GTSNPN and CDR2 is SVGIG (reference sequence). CDR3 bases: TGTGCCTGGAGTGCCCGGGCGGGGGGGCTTGCGGGCACAGATACGCAGTATTTT. Translating gives CAWSARAGGLAGTDTQYF. The variable domain in full, with the rest retrieved from reference TRBV30 and TRBJ2-3, is SQTIHQWPATLVQPVGSPLSLECTVEGTSNPNLYWYRQAAGRGLQLLFYSVGIGQISSEVPQNLSASRPQDRQFILSSKKLLLSDSGFYLCAWSARAGGLAGTDTQYFGPGTRLTVL.

Only one count was recorded for this clone. The chain is built from TRBV7-9 and TRBJ1-4; possibly TRBD1 for D (6 bases). Trimming removed 6 bases at V and 1 base at J, with 12 bases between. Germline CDR1 is SEHNR and CDR2 is FQNEAQ (reference sequence). The CDR3 totals 15 residues. This CDR3 is CASSRTDRTNEKLFF. The DNA of the CDR3 is TGTGCCAGCAGTCGGACAGACCGAACTAATGAAAAACTGTTTTTT.

The chain joins TRBV30 to TRBJ2-5, with a weak D call TRBD2 (7 bases). Germline V gives CDR1 GTSNPN, CDR2 SVGIG (reference sequence). The V end lost 3 bases, the J end lost 2 bases, and 16 bases lay between the germline ends. The CDR3 totals 15 residues. The CDR3 nucleotides read TGTGCCTGGAGCCGGGGGGCAGAAATACAAGAGACCCAGTACTTC. Its protein product is CAWSRGAEIQETQYF.

This clone has just a few counts. J is TRBJ1-6 and V is TRBV6-1; tentative D call: TRBD1 (5 bases). Germline CDR1 and CDR2: MNHNS and SASEGT. This CDR3 contains 18 residues. The V end lost 4 bases, the J end lost 5 bases, and 21 bases lay between the germline ends. The CDR3 here is CASSAGGTVIFNNSPLHF. CDR3 coding DNA: TGTGCCAGCAGTGCGGGGGGAACTGTAATCTTTAATAATTCACCCCTCCACTTT.